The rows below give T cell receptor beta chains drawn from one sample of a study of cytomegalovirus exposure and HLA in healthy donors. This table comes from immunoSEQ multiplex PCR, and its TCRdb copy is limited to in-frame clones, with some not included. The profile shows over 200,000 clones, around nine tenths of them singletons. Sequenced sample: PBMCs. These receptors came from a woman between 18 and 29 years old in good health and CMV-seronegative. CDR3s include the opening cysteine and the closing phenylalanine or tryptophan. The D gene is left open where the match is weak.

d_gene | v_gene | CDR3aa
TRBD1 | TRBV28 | CASSRGQGYEQYF
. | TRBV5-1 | CASSFKRTSTDTQYF
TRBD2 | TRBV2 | CASSAPGSGNSYEQYF
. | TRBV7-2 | CASSPRVGEQYF
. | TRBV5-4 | CASSLGGFGGYTF
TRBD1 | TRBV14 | CASSQVFGQGHNEQFF
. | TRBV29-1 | CSVEVLRSSWAKHSDGYNEQFF
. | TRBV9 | CASSTAEGALWEQYF
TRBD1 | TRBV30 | CAWRTGGLYGYTF
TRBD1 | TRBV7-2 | CASSFYRGQYEQYF
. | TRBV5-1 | CASSSAPIYEQYF
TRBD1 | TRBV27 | CASSPTVGDRGRNEQFF
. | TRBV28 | CASTAPVLKTSYNEQFF
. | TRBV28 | CASAGLEYGYTF
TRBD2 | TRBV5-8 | CASSLGAASGSYNEQFF
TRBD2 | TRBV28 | CASSLGTSGLSSYEQYF
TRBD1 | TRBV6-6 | CASSDRDRAHQPQHF
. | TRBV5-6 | CASSSETYATVPYEQYF
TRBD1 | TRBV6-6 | CASTGDRVYEQYF
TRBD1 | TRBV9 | CASGQGPNTEAFF